This TCR beta chain was identified in a study of spatial heterogeneity in lung cancer. Study-wide results and limits: Resection saw ubiquitous expanded tumor TCRs appear in blood more than follow-up did.

The time point here: sample taken at primary tumor resection. No cell sorting; template was whole RNA from tumor, lung tissue or PBMC. In germline, CDR1 is SGHTA, CDR2 FQGNSA. There are 14 residues in the CDR3. Trimming shortened V by 4 bases and J by 5 bases, and 12 bases separated the two germline ends. Every TCR cDNA molecule bore its own unique molecular identifier. A single record per CDR3 protein comes from TCRdb applying MiXCR to the 5' RACE reads. The profile shows several thousand distinct CDR3 sequences, approximately 53% of them singletons. In this sample, this clonotype turned up a few times. Its antigen is unidentified. Within a library made for alpha chains, this beta chain is off target, and its count is uninformative.

This sequence joins TRBV7-2 and TRBJ2-1; a possible D gene is TRBD2 (6 bases). This TCR was recovered from a female donor with early-stage non-small cell lung cancer. The sample here was PBMCs, taken at surgery. In DNA, the CDR3 is TGTGCCAGCAGCTCCGGACTACTCAACAATGAGCAGTTCTTC. Protein: CASSSGLLNNEQFF.